This T cell receptor (beta chain) was identified in a study of blood T cell repertoires in COVID-19. Study summary: In each case, the material was cDNA or gDNA derived from T cells, B-cell-depleted T cells, or PBMCs.

Only in-frame clones appear in the TCRdb table, and some are missing; sequencing was by immunoSEQ multiplex PCR. Of 60,000 to 65,000 clones in the sample, approximately 90% were seen once. Per germline, CDR1 LGHNA and CDR2 YSLEER. The V segment lost 4 bases and the J segment 4 bases; nucleotides outside the gene matches: 7. The CDR3 contains 15 residues. The sample comprised peripheral blood. The gene calls are TRBV4-3 and TRBJ2-5, with 9 nucleotides matching TRBD1. The TCR originated in a human donor with active COVID-19. The donor label of this sample is uncertain. The CDR3: CASSPRQGGRETQYF. CDR3 sequence (DNA): TGCGCCAGCAGCCCCCGACAGGGGGGGCGAGAGACCCAGTACTTC.